This TCR beta chain was documented in a study of blood T cell repertoires in COVID-19. Trimming at V came to 8 bases and at J to 0 bases, leaving 7 bases not matched to a gene. The CDR3 sequence is 15 residues long. Germline lookup yields CDR1 MNHEY and CDR2 SVGAGI. How the authors handled the data: Reference gene primer amplification gave estimated nucleated cell counts. TCRdb's copy holds only in-frame clones and misses some; the assay was immunoSEQ multiplex PCR. D and trimming come from the DNA, and the V and J calls and clone size come from that table. The sample lists some 270,000 clones, approximately 88% seen once, with approximately 1.5% in the top ten.

Sequenced: PBMCs or T cells enriched from blood (not recorded which). This clonotype was obtained from a woman aged 40 to 50 who had recovered from COVID-19. This chain links TRBV6-5 with TRBJ2-3, with 8 nucleotides matching TRBD2. As DNA, the CDR3 is TGTGCCAGCGGAGTAGCGGGGACTAGCACAGATACGCAGTATTTT. Translation gives CASGVAGTSTDTQYF.